These T cell receptor beta chains were read from a single sample in a study of blood T cell repertoires in COVID-19. Profiling relied on immunoSEQ multiplex PCR, and the TCRdb table lists in-frame clones only, not all of them. Here the sample spans approximately 350,000 clones, about 90% being singletons. The sequencing input was PBMCs or T cells enriched from blood (not recorded which). Source of these receptors: a woman in her 30s who had recovered from COVID-19. CDR3s leave out the opening cysteine and the closing phenylalanine or tryptophan.

j_gene: TRBJ1-6
v_gene: TRBV5-1
CDR3aa: ASSRTGGGNSPLH

j_gene: TRBJ1-1
v_gene: TRBV19
CDR3aa: ASSIDRLGLDTEAF

j_gene: TRBJ1-2
v_gene: TRBV2
CDR3aa: ASSERVDSYGYT

j_gene: TRBJ2-7
v_gene: TRBV9
CDR3aa: ASSVGLAYEQY

j_gene: TRBJ2-1
v_gene: TRBV25-1
CDR3aa: ASSRNEQF

j_gene: TRBJ2-7
v_gene: TRBV7-8
CDR3aa: ASSLVAGRGGRYEQY

j_gene: TRBJ1-3
v_gene: TRBV11-2
CDR3aa: ASSLDRVSGNTIY

j_gene: TRBJ1-2
v_gene: TRBV28
CDR3aa: ASSLAQGAYHGYT

j_gene: TRBJ1-1
v_gene: TRBV7-9
CDR3aa: ASSSSMRTGDNEAF

j_gene: TRBJ2-1
v_gene: TRBV29-1
CDR3aa: SAAPSGRLYGQF

j_gene: TRBJ1-2
v_gene: TRBV2
CDR3aa: ASSEDGVVGYGYT

j_gene: TRBJ1-6
v_gene: TRBV7-2
CDR3aa: ASSLEGQGTVSLH

j_gene: TRBJ2-7
v_gene: TRBV2
CDR3aa: ASKRQGYEQY

j_gene: TRBJ2-1
v_gene: TRBV7-9
CDR3aa: ASRGRSGGMNEQF

j_gene: TRBJ2-2
v_gene: TRBV9
CDR3aa: ASSVDPSNTGELF

j_gene: TRBJ1-2
v_gene: TRBV2
CDR3aa: ATVRETNYGYT

j_gene: TRBJ2-2
v_gene: TRBV4-1
CDR3aa: ASSRKGTSGTGELF

j_gene: TRBJ2-3
v_gene: TRBV5-6
CDR3aa: ASSLAGADTQY

j_gene: TRBJ2-1
v_gene: TRBV6-5
CDR3aa: ASAPGANGNEQF

j_gene: TRBJ2-5
v_gene: TRBV20-1
CDR3aa: SASAVGRQETQY

j_gene: TRBJ1-5
v_gene: TRBV27
CDR3aa: ASSPLPGQGRGAGNQPQH

j_gene: TRBJ2-6
v_gene: TRBV5-1
CDR3aa: ASSPTGEGANVLT

j_gene: TRBJ2-7
v_gene: TRBV19
CDR3aa: ASSPRRDPYLEQY

j_gene: TRBJ1-3
v_gene: TRBV5-1
CDR3aa: ASSLSQAGNTIY

j_gene: TRBJ1-1
v_gene: TRBV30
CDR3aa: AWSVKDTSEAF

j_gene: TRBJ2-5
v_gene: TRBV12-2
CDR3aa: ASRLVGPGQQETQY

j_gene: TRBJ2-1
v_gene: TRBV3-1/TRBV3-2
CDR3aa: ASSPTGTSGRKENYNEQF

j_gene: TRBJ1-1
v_gene: TRBV9
CDR3aa: ASSADRAGEAF

j_gene: TRBJ1-1
v_gene: TRBV10-3
CDR3aa: AISVGQEAF

j_gene: TRBJ1-2
v_gene: TRBV4-2
CDR3aa: ASSQVADRNYGYT

j_gene: TRBJ2-1
v_gene: TRBV24-1
CDR3aa: ATSPPGLAGGGQF

j_gene: TRBJ1-5
v_gene: TRBV7-9
CDR3aa: ASSAQGPQH

j_gene: TRBJ2-7
v_gene: TRBV28
CDR3aa: ASTPGSSVTYEQY

j_gene: TRBJ1-2
v_gene: TRBV7-3
CDR3aa: ASSRGPVSGYT

j_gene: TRBJ2-3
v_gene: TRBV14
CDR3aa: ASSQDANSGVRTDTQY

j_gene: TRBJ2-5
v_gene: TRBV5-1
CDR3aa: ASSLVGQVQETQY

j_gene: TRBJ2-4
v_gene: TRBV28
CDR3aa: ASSPGQLAKNIQY

j_gene: TRBJ1-1
v_gene: TRBV2
CDR3aa: ASRPQGNGAEAF

j_gene: TRBJ1-2
v_gene: TRBV14
CDR3aa: ASSQSSFNYGYT

j_gene: TRBJ2-7
v_gene: TRBV9
CDR3aa: ASSVEGQGAYEQY

j_gene: TRBJ1-5
v_gene: TRBV28
CDR3aa: ASSPTGSEVVQPQH

j_gene: TRBJ2-1
v_gene: TRBV5-1
CDR3aa: ASSLVPGLTNNEQF

j_gene: TRBJ2-2
v_gene: TRBV3-1/TRBV3-2
CDR3aa: ASSQVAPNTGELF

j_gene: TRBJ1-3
v_gene: TRBV9
CDR3aa: ASSGDTFSGNTIY

j_gene: TRBJ2-7
v_gene: TRBV11-2
CDR3aa: ASSALLERGRYEQY

j_gene: TRBJ1-5
v_gene: TRBV10-3
CDR3aa: AISESDGSSQPQH

j_gene: TRBJ2-5
v_gene: TRBV30
CDR3aa: AWMGGVQETQY

j_gene: TRBJ2-5
v_gene: TRBV5-6
CDR3aa: ASSPDFQYQETQY

j_gene: TRBJ2-3
v_gene: TRBV2
CDR3aa: ASTWTGGPDTQY

j_gene: TRBJ2-2
v_gene: TRBV5-4
CDR3aa: ASSPGEAGELF

j_gene: TRBJ2-1
v_gene: TRBV11-3
CDR3aa: ASSLQSAGDGEQF

j_gene: TRBJ2-1
v_gene: TRBV6-5
CDR3aa: ASSYTDTNNEQF

j_gene: TRBJ2-3
v_gene: TRBV11-3
CDR3aa: ASSGGSVTDTQY

j_gene: TRBJ1-2
v_gene: TRBV5-5
CDR3aa: ASSLGGGVANYGYT

j_gene: TRBJ2-2
v_gene: TRBV7-9
CDR3aa: ASSPAGGELF

j_gene: TRBJ1-2
v_gene: TRBV30
CDR3aa: AWAPFNYGYT

j_gene: TRBJ1-3
v_gene: TRBV19
CDR3aa: ASTENRVVGNTIY